This paragraph covers one TCR beta chain sequence. Its antigen is unknown. This record comes from a study of cytomegalovirus exposure and HLA in healthy donors. Findings and caveats of the study: Among immune exposure information, only CMV serostatus was available.

PCR employed 60 Vbeta and 13 Jbeta primers. This table comes from immunoSEQ multiplex PCR, and its TCRdb copy is limited to in-frame clones, with some not included. The profile shows fewer than 120,000 clones, roughly 80% of them singletons. V was cut by 0 bases and J by 2 bases, with 12 bases left in between. The CDR3 runs 15 residues. Germline loops: CDR1 SGHRS, CDR2 YFSETQ. Sequencing input: PBMCs. The chain is built from TRBV5-1 and TRBJ2-7, with D possibly being TRBD2 (6 bases). This TCR came from a young man in good health and CMV-seropositive. This CDR3 is CASSLEGGAAYEQYF. In DNA, the CDR3 is TGCGCCAGCAGCTTGGAAGGCGGGGCTGCCTACGAGCAGTACTTC.